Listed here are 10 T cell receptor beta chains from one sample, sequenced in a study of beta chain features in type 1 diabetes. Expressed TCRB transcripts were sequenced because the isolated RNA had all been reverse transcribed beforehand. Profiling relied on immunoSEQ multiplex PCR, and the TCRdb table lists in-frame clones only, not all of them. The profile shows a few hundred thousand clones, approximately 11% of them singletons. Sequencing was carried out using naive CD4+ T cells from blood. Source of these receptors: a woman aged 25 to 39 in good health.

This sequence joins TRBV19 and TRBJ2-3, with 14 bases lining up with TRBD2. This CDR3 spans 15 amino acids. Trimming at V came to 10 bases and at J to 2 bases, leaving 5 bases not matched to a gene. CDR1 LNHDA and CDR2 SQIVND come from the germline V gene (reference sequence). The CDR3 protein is CATGGLAGDTDTQYF. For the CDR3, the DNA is TGTGCCACCGGGGGACTAGCGGGAGACACAGATACGCAGTATTTT.

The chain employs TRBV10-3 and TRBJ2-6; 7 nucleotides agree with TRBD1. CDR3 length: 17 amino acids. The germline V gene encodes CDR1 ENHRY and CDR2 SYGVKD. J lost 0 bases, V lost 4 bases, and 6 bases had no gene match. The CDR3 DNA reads TGTGCCATCAGTGGGCAGGGGGAAAGCTCTGGGGCCAACGTCCTGACTTTC. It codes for CAISGQGESSGANVLTF.

The CDR3 coding sequence is TGTGCCAGCAGCTCAGCGGGAGGGTCCTACGAGCAGTACTTC. Translating gives CASSSAGGSYEQYF. The genes are TRBV5-4 and TRBJ2-7; TRBD2 matches at 10 bases. The V gene's germline CDR1 is SGHNT and CDR2 YYREEE (reference sequence). Trimming cost V 3 bases and J 1 base; bases outside gene matches: 1. This CDR3 region has 14 residues.

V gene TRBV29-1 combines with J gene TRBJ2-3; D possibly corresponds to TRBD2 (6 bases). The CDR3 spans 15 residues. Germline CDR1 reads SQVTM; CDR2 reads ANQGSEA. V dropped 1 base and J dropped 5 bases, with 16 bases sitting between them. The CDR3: CSVEGVAEFEDTQYF. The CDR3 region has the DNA TGCAGCGTTGAAGGGGTAGCGGAGTTTGAAGATACGCAGTATTTT.

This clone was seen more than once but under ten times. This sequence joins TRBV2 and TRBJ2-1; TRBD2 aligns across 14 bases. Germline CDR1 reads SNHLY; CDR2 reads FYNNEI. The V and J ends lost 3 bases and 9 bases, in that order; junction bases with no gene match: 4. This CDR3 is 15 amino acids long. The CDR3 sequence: CASSDRTSGRFEQFF. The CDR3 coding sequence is TGTGCCAGCAGTGACAGGACTAGCGGGAGGTTTGAGCAGTTCTTC. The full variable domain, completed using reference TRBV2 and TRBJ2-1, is EPEVTQTPSHQVTQMGQEVILRCVPISNHLYFYWYRQILGQKVEFLVSFYNNEISEKSEIFDDQFSVERPDGSNFTLKIRSTKLEDSAMYFCASSDRTSGRFEQFFGPGTRLTVL.

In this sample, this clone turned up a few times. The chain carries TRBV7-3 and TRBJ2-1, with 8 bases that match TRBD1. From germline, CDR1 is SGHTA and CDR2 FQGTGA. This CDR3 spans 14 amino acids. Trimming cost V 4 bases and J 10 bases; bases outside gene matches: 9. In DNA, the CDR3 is TGTGCCAGCAGCTCAGGGACAGGCGGTCGGGAGCAGTTCTTC. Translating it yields CASSSGTGGREQFF.

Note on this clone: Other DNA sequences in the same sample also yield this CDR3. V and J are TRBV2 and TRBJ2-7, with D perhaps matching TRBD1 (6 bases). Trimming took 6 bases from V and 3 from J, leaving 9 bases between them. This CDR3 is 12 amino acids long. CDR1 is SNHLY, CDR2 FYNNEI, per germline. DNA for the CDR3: TGTGCCAGCAGGGAGGACAGCTACGAGCAGTACTTC. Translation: CASREDSYEQYF. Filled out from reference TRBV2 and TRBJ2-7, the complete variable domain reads EPEVTQTPSHQVTQMGQEVILRCVPISNHLYFYWYRQILGQKVEFLVSFYNNEISEKSEIFDDQFSVERPDGSNFTLKIRSTKLEDSAMYFCASREDSYEQYFGPGTRLTVT.

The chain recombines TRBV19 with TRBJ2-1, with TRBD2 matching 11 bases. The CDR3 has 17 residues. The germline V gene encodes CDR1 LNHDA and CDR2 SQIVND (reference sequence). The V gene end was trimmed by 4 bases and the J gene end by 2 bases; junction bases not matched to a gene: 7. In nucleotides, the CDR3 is TGTGCCAGTAGTACCACATATAGCGGGAGGGCCTACAATGAGCAGTTCTTC. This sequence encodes CASSTTYSGRAYNEQFF.

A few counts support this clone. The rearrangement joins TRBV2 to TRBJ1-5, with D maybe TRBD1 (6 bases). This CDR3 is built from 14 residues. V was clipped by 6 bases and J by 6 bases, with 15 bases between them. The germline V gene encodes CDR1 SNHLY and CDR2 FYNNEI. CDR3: CASSAAGVSQPQHF. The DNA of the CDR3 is TGTGCCAGCAGCGCGGCAGGGGTGAGTCAGCCCCAGCATTTT.

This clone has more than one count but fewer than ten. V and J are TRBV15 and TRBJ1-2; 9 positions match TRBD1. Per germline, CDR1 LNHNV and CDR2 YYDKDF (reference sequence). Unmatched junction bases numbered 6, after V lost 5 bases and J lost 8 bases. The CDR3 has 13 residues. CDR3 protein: CATSGTGRNGYTF. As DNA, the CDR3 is TGTGCCACCAGCGGGACAGGGAGAAACGGCTACACCTTC.